A single sample gave rise to the 14 T cell receptor beta chains below, sequenced in a study of OX40 agonist ivuxolimab in advanced cancers. The library relied on the immunoSEQ multiplex PCR assay. TCRdb took over this immuneACCESS table, retaining in-frame rearrangements with V and J assigned. Such tables are incomplete; in checked studies, under half of the missing clones stem from an unresolved V gene, and the remainder is unexplained. The table for this sample lists approximately 50,000 clones; 82% of them were counted only once. The top ten clones comprise 3% to 4% of the sample. The sample consisted of CD4+ or CD8+ T cells sorted from blood, taken in a trial of the OX40 agonist ivuxolimab. The origin of the receptors is an adult with an advanced solid tumor such as melanoma, head and neck, liver or kidney cancer.

A few counts support this clone. The CDR3: CASSAYRGRTNEKLFF. The CDR3 coding sequence is TGTGCCAGCAGCGCCTACAGGGGACGAACTAATGAAAAACTGTTTTTT. This chain links TRBV7-8 with TRBJ1-4, with 7 nucleotides matching TRBD1. Trimming removed 5 bases from V and 1 base from J; junction bases left unmatched: 7. Per germline, CDR1 SGHVS and CDR2 FQNEAQ. The CDR3 length is 16 residues.

This clone turned up a few times. The J gene is TRBJ1-1, the V gene TRBV29-1, with unresolved D. V was cut by 3 bases and J by 6 bases, with 14 bases left in between. The germline gives CDR1 SQVTM, CDR2 ANQGSEA. The CDR3 spans 13 residues. The CDR3 sequence is CSVDRPSPPEAFF. For the CDR3, the DNA is TGCAGCGTTGACAGGCCCTCCCCCCCTGAAGCTTTCTTT.

V and J are TRBV4-1 and TRBJ2-7; D tentatively reads TRBD1 or TRBD2 (5 bases each). Trimming removed 2 bases from V and 2 bases from J, with 13 bases in between. From germline, CDR1 is MGHRA and CDR2 YSYEKL. The CDR3 has 15 amino acids. As DNA, the CDR3 is TGCGCCAGCAGCCAATTTGGGACGGGGCCCTACGAGCAGTACTTC. Residues: CASSQFGTGPYEQYF.

This clone was seen once. V usage is TRBV2 and J usage is TRBJ1-2, with D unresolved. Per germline, CDR1 SNHLY and CDR2 FYNNEI. Trimming removed 7 bases from V and 3 bases from J, with 9 bases in between. The CDR3 has 12 residues. The CDR3: CASKREDYGYTF. The DNA of the CDR3 is TGTGCCAGCAAACGGGAAGACTATGGCTACACCTTC.

This chain joins TRBV28 and TRBJ1-1; D gene uncertain. Germline V CDR1 and CDR2: MDHEN, SYDVKM. The CDR3 sequence is 10 residues long. Trimming stripped 7 bases from V and 4 bases from J, with 4 bases between. The CDR3 spells CASTSTEAFF. CDR3 in DNA: TGTGCCAGCACGAGCACTGAAGCTTTCTTT.

V usage is TRBV9 and J usage is TRBJ1-3; TRBD1 is a possible D gene (6 bases). Between the trimmed V and J ends, which lost 2 bases and 0 bases, there was a span of 18 bases. The CDR3 totals 18 residues. Germline V CDR1 and CDR2: SGDLS, YYNGEE. The CDR3 DNA is TGTGCCAGCAGCGTTACATTTCAGGGGTCTAGCTCTGGAAACACCATATATTTT. Its protein is CASSVTFQGSSSGNTIYF.

V usage is TRBV30 and J usage is TRBJ1-2; no clear D. In germline, CDR1 is GTSNPN, CDR2 SVGIG (reference sequence). This CDR3 is 11 amino acids long. V lost 5 bases and J lost 8, with 12 bases in between. CDR3 bases: TGTGCCTGGGGGCAGGTTTGGGGCTACACCTTC. Translation gives CAWGQVWGYTF.

This rearrangement joins TRBV7-2 to TRBJ2-7, with a possible D match to TRBD1 (6 bases). The CDR3 loop spans 16 amino acids. Trimming cost V 1 base and J 5 bases, with 18 bases left between them. Per the germline V gene, CDR1 is SGHTA and CDR2 is FQGNSA. The CDR3 DNA sequence: TGTGCCAGCAGCTTAGGTTATTCTGAGGGACAAAACGAGCAGTACTTC. Protein sequence: CASSLGYSEGQNEQYF.

This rearrangement joins TRBV19 to TRBJ1-5; 7 nucleotides agree with TRBD1. The CDR3 spans 15 residues. CDR1 LNHDA and CDR2 SQIVND come from the germline V gene (reference sequence). V lost 7 bases and J lost 1; bases outside the gene matches: 7. The CDR3 bases are TGTGCCAGTATAAGACAGGGCACAAGCAATCAGCCCCAGCATTTT. It translates to CASIRQGTSNQPQHF.

V is TRBV19 and J is TRBJ1-5; TRBD1 matches 9 bases. The CDR3 runs 17 residues. V lost 5 bases and J lost 6; bases outside the gene matches: 14. Germline lookup yields CDR1 LNHDA and CDR2 SQIVND (reference sequence). CDR3 nucleotides: TGTGCCAGTAGTCCCTCCCCAGGGACAGGGATCGGTCAGCCCCAGCATTTT. Its translation: CASSPSPGTGIGQPQHF.

V and J are TRBV15 and TRBJ2-7; D is ambiguous. The CDR3 runs 12 residues. Germline V gene sequence: CDR1 LNHNV, CDR2 YYDKDF (reference sequence). V gave up 4 bases and J gave up 3 bases, with 7 bases separating them. The CDR3 protein is CATSTVLYEQYF. The CDR3 DNA follows: TGTGCCACCAGCACTGTTCTCTACGAGCAGTACTTC.

V usage is TRBV7-2 and J usage is TRBJ1-1; D gene unclear. Per germline, CDR1 SGHTA and CDR2 FQGNSA. The length of the CDR3 is 13 residues. The germline V and J ends were trimmed by 5 bases and 6 bases, with 13 bases remaining between them. The CDR3 nucleotides read TGTGCCAGCAGCCCCATGCCGGGATCTGAAGCTTTCTTT. It encodes CASSPMPGSEAFF.

The rearrangement links TRBV11-3 to TRBJ1-2, with D perhaps TRBD1 (5 bases). The length of the CDR3 is 15 residues. The V gene lost 1 base and the J gene lost 4 bases, with 13 bases spanning the gap. Germline CDR1 reads SGHNT; CDR2 reads YENEEA. In nucleotides, the CDR3 is TGTGCCAGCAGCTTAGGACCCGGGGCGAGCTATGGCTACACCTTC. It specifies CASSLGPGASYGYTF.

This chain connects TRBV11-2 to TRBJ1-6; no reliable D call. This CDR3 has 13 residues. Per germline, CDR1 SGHAT and CDR2 FQNNGV. The V end lost 2 bases, the J end lost 9 bases, and 8 bases lay between the germline ends. This CDR3 is CASSLMEVSPLHF. CDR3 DNA sequence: TGTGCCAGCAGCTTAATGGAGGTTTCACCCCTCCACTTT.